The 30 T cell receptor beta chains below come from one sample, sequenced in a study of radiotherapy plus CTLA-4 blockade in lung cancer. Sequencing was performed with immunoSEQ multiplex PCR; in TCRdb, only in-frame clones are kept and a portion is missing. This table holds roughly 39,000 clones, 70% to 75% found once. The material was peripheral blood, obtained from a patient treated with radiotherapy plus ipilimumab. The receptor source for this set is a human donor with non-small cell lung cancer who had stable disease on radiotherapy plus ipilimumab.

J is TRBJ1-5 and V is TRBV7-2; no firm D call. V dropped 4 bases and J dropped 5 bases, with 9 bases sitting between them. CDR1 and CDR2 (germline): SGHTA, FQGNSA. This CDR3 has 13 amino acids. CDR3 nucleotide sequence: TGTGCCAGCAGCTCCACACCGGATCAGCCCCAGCATTTT. It specifies CASSSTPDQPQHF.

This rearrangement joins TRBV5-8 to TRBJ1-5, with 8 bases aligning to TRBD1. Germline CDR1 is SGHTS and CDR2 is YDEGEE. The J segment lost 5 bases and the V segment lost 1 base, leaving 14 bases of the junction unmatched. The CDR3 totals 18 residues. The CDR3 reads CASSLWTGTSAEYQPQHF. The CDR3 nucleotides are TGTGCCAGCAGCTTGTGGACAGGGACCTCCGCAGAGTATCAGCCCCAGCATTTT.

This chain links TRBV5-6 with TRBJ1-1; TRBD1 matches at 7 bases. After removal of 2 bases from V and 4 bases from J, the junction contained 8 bases not matched to a gene. Germline V gene lookup returns CDR1 SGHDT and CDR2 YYEEEE. There are 15 residues in the CDR3. The CDR3 region is CASSFGTAWGTEAFF. In DNA form, the CDR3 reads TGTGCCAGCAGCTTTGGGACAGCCTGGGGCACTGAAGCTTTCTTT.

This clone showed up just once. The chain couples TRBV11-2 to TRBJ2-2, with 7 bases that match TRBD1. Germline V gene data show CDR1 as SGHAT and CDR2 as FQNNGV. This CDR3 has 15 amino acids. The J segment lost 2 bases and the V segment lost 4 bases, leaving 4 bases of the junction unmatched. In DNA, the CDR3 is TGTGCCAGCAGCTCTACAGGGGTCAACACCGGGGAGCTGTTTTTT. Translating gives CASSSTGVNTGELFF.

The chain couples TRBV27 to TRBJ2-5, with D unclear. V shed 6 bases and J shed 1 base, with 12 bases lying between them. The CDR3 extends over 14 amino acids. Germline V lookup: CDR1 MNHEY, CDR2 SMNVEV (reference sequence). The CDR3, as DNA: TGTGCCAGCAGCTTGTTAGGATCCCAAGAGACCCAGTACTTC. Its protein is CASSLLGSQETQYF.

The chain combines TRBV9 with TRBJ2-5; TRBD2 agrees at 8 bases. The CDR3 has 18 residues. In germline, CDR1 is SGDLS, CDR2 YYNGEE. V lost 0 bases, J lost 4 bases, and 14 bases stayed unmatched. The CDR3 loop reads CASSVARGGPTFIETQYF. The CDR3 bases are TGTGCCAGCAGCGTAGCTCGCGGGGGGCCAACATTTATAGAGACCCAGTACTTC.

CDR3 in DNA: TGCGCCAGCAGCGCCTCAATACAGGGGGCGCGGACTGAAGCTTTCTTT. It translates to CASSASIQGARTEAFF. The chain uses TRBV5-1 and TRBJ1-1; 9 bases are a match to TRBD1. CDR1 is SGHRS, CDR2 YFSETQ, per germline. CDR3 length: 16 residues. V shed 4 bases, J shed 5 bases, and the junction held 12 bases outside the gene matches.

This clone was counted a few times. The chain couples TRBV5-1 to TRBJ1-4; D is possibly TRBD1 (5 bases). The CDR3 covers 15 residues. The V gene's germline CDR1 is SGHRS and CDR2 YFSETQ. The germline V and J ends were trimmed by 5 bases and 4 bases, with 15 bases remaining between them. CDR3: CASSQMWGVNEKLFF. DNA of the CDR3: TGCGCCAGCAGTCAGATGTGGGGGGTTAATGAAAAACTGTTTTTT.

This clone was recorded only once. The V and J genes are TRBV2 and TRBJ2-7, with D perhaps TRBD2 (7 bases). Trimming pared 9 bases from V and 1 base from J, leaving 16 bases between. The CDR3 is 14 residues long. Germline loops: CDR1 SNHLY, CDR2 FYNNEI. The CDR3, as DNA: TGTGCCAGACGGTGGGGGGGCCGGTCCTACGAGCAGTACGTC. Protein: CARRWGGRSYEQYV.

This clone has more than one count but fewer than ten. The chain uses TRBV13 and TRBJ2-7, with no clear D. Per the germline V gene, CDR1 is PRHDT and CDR2 is FYEKMQ (reference sequence). The CDR3 is 14 amino acids. The CDR3 here is CASSHPARPYEQYV. For the CDR3, the DNA is TGTGCCAGCAGCCACCCCGCCAGGCCCTATGAGCAGTACGTC.

This chain uses TRBV2 with TRBJ1-2; D perhaps matches TRBD1 (5 bases). Trimming cost V 9 bases and J 2 bases, with 13 bases left between them. CDR1 and CDR2 from the germline V gene are SNHLY and FYNNEI. CDR3 size: 13 residues. The CDR3 DNA follows: TGTGCCAGAGGGACGGAGATGAACTATGGCTACACCTTC. The encoded protein is CARGTEMNYGYTF.

This CDR3 reads CASSLAPTGGWETQYF. The CDR3 region has the DNA TGTGCCAGCAGCTTAGCCCCGACAGGGGGTTGGGAGACCCAGTACTTC. The gene calls are TRBV11-2 and TRBJ2-5, with TRBD1 identical over 9 bases. The CDR3 totals 16 residues. V gave up 1 base and J gave up 5 bases; unmatched junction bases: 8. CDR1 is SGHAT and CDR2 is FQNNGV in the germline V gene.

This clone has only one observation. The chain couples TRBV27 to TRBJ1-1; 7 nucleotides align to TRBD1. V shed 2 bases, J shed 1 base, and the junction held 4 bases outside the gene matches. Per germline, CDR1 MNHEY and CDR2 SMNVEV (reference sequence). CDR3 size: 15 residues. The CDR3 protein is CASSLTQGGNTEAFF. The CDR3 DNA sequence: TGTGCCAGCAGTTTAACTCAGGGGGGGAACACTGAAGCTTTCTTT.

The chain carries TRBV9 and TRBJ1-5, with TRBD1 as a possible D gene (5 bases). Germline-derived CDR1 and CDR2 are SGDLS and YYNGEE. Trimming removed 0 bases from V and 5 bases from J, with 12 bases in between. The CDR3 consists of 15 residues. In nucleotides, the CDR3 is TGTGCCAGCAGCGTAGAGGAGGGGAGCCATCAGCCCCAGCATTTT. Its protein is CASSVEEGSHQPQHF.

The chain's CDR3 is CASSEGLVNPSRPTDTQYF. The CDR3 bases are TGTGCCAGCAGCGAGGGACTAGTTAATCCCAGCCGTCCCACAGATACGCAGTATTTT. This chain joins TRBV9 and TRBJ2-3, with 8 bases aligning to TRBD2. This CDR3 is built from 19 residues. Germline values: CDR1 SGDLS, CDR2 YYNGEE. V lost 3 bases to trimming and J lost 2 bases; unmatched junction nucleotides: 17.

The chain has TRBV7-8 and TRBJ1-2; no reliable D call. V lost 5 bases to trimming and J lost 5 bases, with 15 bases between them. The CDR3 contains 14 residues. Germline values: CDR1 SGHVS, CDR2 FQNEAQ. CDR3 nucleotide sequence: TGTGCCAGCAGCCCCCTTAGCGGACCTTATGGCTACACCTTC. Translation gives CASSPLSGPYGYTF.

The J gene is TRBJ2-5, the V gene TRBV2; D ambiguous. Trimming removed 7 bases from V and 2 bases from J, with 5 bases in between. In germline, CDR1 is SNHLY, CDR2 FYNNEI. The CDR3 totals 11 residues. CDR3 in DNA: TGTGCCAGCACTGTACAAGAGACCCAGTACTTC. Its translation is CASTVQETQYF. The full variable domain, rest sourced from reference TRBV2 and TRBJ2-5, is EPEVTQTPSHQVTQMGQEVILRCVPISNHLYFYWYRQILGQKVEFLVSFYNNEISEKSEIFDDQFSVERPDGSNFTLKIRSTKLEDSAMYFCASTVQETQYFGPGTRLLVL.

V gene TRBV7-9 combines with J gene TRBJ2-7; D unresolved. The CDR3 consists of 11 residues. Germline V CDR1 and CDR2: SEHNR, FQNEAQ (reference sequence). The V end lost 2 bases, the J end lost 6 bases, and 5 bases lay between the germline ends. The CDR3 sequence: CASSLSREQYF. As DNA, the CDR3 is TGTGCCAGCAGCTTAAGTCGCGAGCAGTACTTC.

The J gene is TRBJ1-2, the V gene TRBV7-8; TRBD1 might be the D (5 bases). In germline, CDR1 is SGHVS, CDR2 FQNEAQ. The V end lost 6 bases, the J end lost 2 bases, and 13 bases lay between the germline ends. The CDR3 is 14 amino acids. Here the CDR3 DNA reads TGTGCCAGCAGGAGAGAAGCAGGGAACTATGGCTACACCTTC. Translation gives CASRREAGNYGYTF.

The rearrangement joins TRBV7-2 to TRBJ1-1; D call uncertain. Germline V gene lookup returns CDR1 SGHTA and CDR2 FQGNSA. Trimming removed 1 base from V and 3 bases from J, with 9 bases in between. The CDR3 is 14 residues long. Here the CDR3 reads CASSLGGVYTEAFF. The DNA of the CDR3 is TGTGCCAGCAGCTTAGGCGGCGTTTACACTGAAGCTTTCTTT.

J is TRBJ2-7 and V is TRBV10-3, with TRBD2 matching 8 bases. V gave up 7 bases and J gave up 1 base; unmatched junction bases: 9. CDR3 length: 15 residues. Germline values: CDR1 ENHRY, CDR2 SYGVKD. This CDR3 is CAITSVSGASYEQYF. Here the CDR3 DNA reads TGTGCCATCACCTCCGTTAGCGGGGCGTCCTACGAGCAGTACTTC.

This chain connects TRBV7-9 to TRBJ1-2; 7 bases are shared with TRBD1. Trimming at V came to 0 bases and at J to 6 bases, leaving 4 bases not matched to a gene. The V gene's germline CDR1 is SEHNR and CDR2 FQNEAQ (reference sequence). CDR3 size: 14 residues. CDR3 in DNA: TGTGCCAGCAGCTTAGCCCGACAGGGTAATGGCTACACCTTC. Encoded protein: CASSLARQGNGYTF.

By sample fraction, this clone is medium-sized. This chain uses TRBV6-1 with TRBJ1-4; D might be TRBD1 (6 bases). Germline loops: CDR1 MNHNS, CDR2 SASEGT. V lost 2 bases and J lost 6, with 13 bases in between. This CDR3 is 15 amino acids long. The DNA of the CDR3 is TGTGCCAGCAGTGAATCAGGGGATGTCGATGAAAAACTGTTTTTT. This codes for CASSESGDVDEKLFF.

The rearrangement joins TRBV9 to TRBJ1-4; D is uncertain. CDR1 SGDLS and CDR2 YYNGEE come from the germline V gene. The CDR3 runs to 14 residues. V lost 2 bases, J lost 3 bases, and 8 bases lay in between. CDR3 sequence reads: CASSVDGANEKLFF. The CDR3 nucleotides read TGTGCCAGCAGCGTTGACGGGGCTAATGAAAAACTGTTTTTT.

The CDR3 nucleotides read TGTGCCAGTACCACGCCGCGGCTAGCGGGGGGTTCCTACAATGAGCAGTTCTTC. Its protein product is CASTTPRLAGGSYNEQFF. The genes are TRBV19 and TRBJ2-1, with 11 bases that match TRBD2. The V gene's germline CDR1 is LNHDA and CDR2 SQIVND (reference sequence). CDR3 length: 18 amino acids. V shed 7 bases and J 1 base; nucleotides not matched to a gene: 12. Filled out from reference TRBV19 and TRBJ2-1, the complete variable domain reads DGGITQSPKYLFRKEGQNVTLSCEQNLNHDAMYWYRQDPGQGLRLIYYSQIVNDFQKGDIAEGYSVSREKKESFPLTVTSAQKNPTAFYLCASTTPRLAGGSYNEQFFGPGTRLTVL.

J is TRBJ1-1 and V is TRBV7-2; possible D gene TRBD1, 5 bases. Trimming took 1 base from V and 5 from J, leaving 11 bases between them. Germline values: CDR1 SGHTA, CDR2 FQGNSA. This CDR3 region has 14 residues. CDR3 bases: TGTGCCAGCAGCTTAGTCCAGGGCTTGACTGAAGCTTTCTTT. This gives the protein CASSLVQGLTEAFF.

V gene TRBV6-5 combines with J gene TRBJ2-2, with 9 bases aligning to TRBD1. Germline V gene data show CDR1 as MNHEY and CDR2 as SVGAGI. J lost 5 bases, V lost 8 bases, and 6 bases had no gene match. The CDR3 has 14 residues. The CDR3 nucleotides read TGTGCCAGCGTGGGGACAGGGAATACCGGGGAGCTGTTTTTT. Translated, it gives CASVGTGNTGELFF.

The chain carries TRBV19 and TRBJ1-3; no firm D call. The CDR3 consists of 15 residues. Germline V gene lookup returns CDR1 LNHDA and CDR2 SQIVND (reference sequence). With 3 bases removed from V and 0 bases from J, the gap between germline ends came to 9 bases. The CDR3 reads CASSMHKSSGNTIYF. CDR3 DNA: TGTGCCAGTAGTATGCACAAGAGCTCTGGAAACACCATATATTTT.

This rearrangement joins TRBV28 to TRBJ1-6; the D is unclear. In germline, CDR1 is MDHEN, CDR2 SYDVKM. Trimming removed 9 bases from V and 7 bases from J, with 13 bases in between. The CDR3 is 13 amino acids. CDR3 bases: TGTGCCAGTGACGGGAGGAGGAATTCACCCCTCCACTTT. This sequence encodes CASDGRRNSPLHF. The variable domain in full, completed from reference TRBV28 and TRBJ1-6, reads DVKVTQSSRYLVKRTGEKVFLECVQDMDHENMFWYRQDPGLGLRLIYFSYDVKMKEKGDIPEGYSVSREKKERFSLILESASTNQTSMYLCASDGRRNSPLHFGNGTRLTVT.

The rearrangement uses TRBV12-1 and TRBJ2-1. TRBV12-1 is noted as a pseudogene. The CDR3 loop spans 14 amino acids. The CDR3 sequence is CASSFEYAHNEQFF. CDR3 sequence (DNA): TGTGCCAGCAGCTTTGAATACGCCCACAATGAGCAGTTCTTC.